Listed here are 5 T cell receptor beta chains from one sample, sequenced in a study of shared clonotypes between healthy human individuals (TCRdb year 2020). The library was generated by the immunoSEQ multiplex PCR assay. TCRdb retrieved this table from immuneACCESS and kept in-frame rearrangements only. Not all clones are present; in checked studies, unresolved V genes account for under half, and no reason is known for the remainder. In all, the sample holds over a million clones, and around three quarters of those were seen once. Around 0.6% of the sample comes from the top ten. The material sequenced was memory CD4+ T cells from PBMCs. The sample's cell subset or site, from its label and the paper: CD45RA-negative fraction. Receptors originate from a man aged 18 to 30 in good health. Some clones in this sample may be carry-over from other donors' samples.

The chain joins TRBV9 to TRBJ2-7; D not resolved. The CDR3 length is 14 residues. Trimming left V 0 bases short and J 6 bases short, with 13 bases between. CDR1 and CDR2 from the germline V gene are SGDLS and YYNGEE. CDR3 coding DNA: TGTGCCAGCAGCGTAGCTGACCGTTATGGCGAGCAGTACTTC. Translation: CASSVADRYGEQYF.

The CDR3 sequence is CASSTRQGGALEKLFF. As DNA, the CDR3 is TGTGCCAGTAGTACCCGACAGGGAGGGGCGTTGGAAAAACTGTTTTTT. The rearrangement uses TRBV19 and TRBJ1-4; 7 nucleotides line up with TRBD1. Germline V gives CDR1 LNHDA, CDR2 SQIVND (reference sequence). V lost 4 bases to trimming and J lost 8 bases; unmatched junction nucleotides: 13. The CDR3 consists of 16 residues.

This chain connects TRBV23-1 to TRBJ2-7, with D tentatively TRBD1 or TRBD2 (6 bases each). TRBV23-1 is known as an ORF, though its function is uncertain. This CDR3 contains 14 residues. V lost 6 bases and J lost 2, with 14 bases in between. The CDR3 here is CASSGAGHPYEQYF. CDR3 sequence (DNA): TGCGCCAGCAGCGGGGCGGGACATCCCTACGAGCAGTACTTC.

The J gene is TRBJ2-2, the V gene TRBV11-2, with D possibly matching TRBD1 (5 bases). Germline V gene data show CDR1 as SGHAT and CDR2 as FQNNGV. This CDR3 comprises 16 residues. The germline V and J ends were trimmed by 6 bases and 0 bases, with 14 bases remaining between them. CDR3 in DNA: TGTGCCAGCAGACCTGCCACAGGAGCGAACACCGGGGAGCTGTTTTTT. The encoded protein is CASRPATGANTGELFF. The full variable domain, with the rest looked up from reference TRBV11-2 and TRBJ2-2, is EAGVAQSPRYKIIEKRQSVAFWCNPISGHATLYWYQQILGQGPKLLIQFQNNGVVDDSQLPKDRFSAERLKGVDSTLKIQPAKLEDSAVYLCASRPATGANTGELFFGEGSRLTVL.

The gene calls are TRBV7-2 and TRBJ1-4; D is unclear. The CDR3 has 17 residues. The germline V and J ends were trimmed by 1 base and 0 bases, with 12 bases remaining between them. Looked up from germline, CDR1 is SGHTA and CDR2 is FQGNSA. In nucleotides, the CDR3 is TGTGCCAGCAGCTTAGAGTTGGTTGGCGCAACTAATGAAAAACTGTTTTTT. Its translation: CASSLELVGATNEKLFF.